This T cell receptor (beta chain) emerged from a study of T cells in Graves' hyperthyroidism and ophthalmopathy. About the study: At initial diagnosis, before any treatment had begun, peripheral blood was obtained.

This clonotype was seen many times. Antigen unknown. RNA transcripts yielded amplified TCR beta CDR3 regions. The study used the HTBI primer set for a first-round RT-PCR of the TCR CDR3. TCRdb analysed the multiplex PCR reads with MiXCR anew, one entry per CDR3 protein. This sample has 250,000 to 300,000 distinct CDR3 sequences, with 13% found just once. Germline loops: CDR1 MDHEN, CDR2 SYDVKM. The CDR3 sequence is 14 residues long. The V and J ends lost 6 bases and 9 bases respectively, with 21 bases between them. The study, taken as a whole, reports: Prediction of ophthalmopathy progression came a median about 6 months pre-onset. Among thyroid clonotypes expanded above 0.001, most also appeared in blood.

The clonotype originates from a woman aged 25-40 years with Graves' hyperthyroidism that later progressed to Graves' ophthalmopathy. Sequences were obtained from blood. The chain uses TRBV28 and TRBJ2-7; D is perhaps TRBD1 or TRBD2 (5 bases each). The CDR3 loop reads CASSGDPRGMGQYF. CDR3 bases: TGTGCCAGCAGCGGGGACCCCCGGGGTATGGGGCAGTACTTC.